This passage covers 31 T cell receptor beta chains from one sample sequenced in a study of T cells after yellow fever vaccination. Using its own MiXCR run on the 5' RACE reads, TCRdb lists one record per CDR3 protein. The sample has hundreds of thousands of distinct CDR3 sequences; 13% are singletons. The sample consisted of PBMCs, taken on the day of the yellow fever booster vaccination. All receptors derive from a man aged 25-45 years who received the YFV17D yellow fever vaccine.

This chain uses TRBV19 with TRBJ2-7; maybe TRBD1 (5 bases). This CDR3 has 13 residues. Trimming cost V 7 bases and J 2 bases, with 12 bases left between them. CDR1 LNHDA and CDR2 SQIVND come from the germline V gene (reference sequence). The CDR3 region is CASKGQRTYEQYF. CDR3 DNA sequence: TGTGCCAGTAAAGGACAAAGGACCTACGAGCAGTACTTC.

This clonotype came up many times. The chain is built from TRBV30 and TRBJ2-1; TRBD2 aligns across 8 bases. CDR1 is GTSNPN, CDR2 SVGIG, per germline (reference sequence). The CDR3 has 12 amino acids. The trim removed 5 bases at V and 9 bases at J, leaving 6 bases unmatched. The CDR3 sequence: CAWDRSGTEQFF. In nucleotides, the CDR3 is TGTGCCTGGGACCGTAGCGGGACTGAGCAGTTCTTC.

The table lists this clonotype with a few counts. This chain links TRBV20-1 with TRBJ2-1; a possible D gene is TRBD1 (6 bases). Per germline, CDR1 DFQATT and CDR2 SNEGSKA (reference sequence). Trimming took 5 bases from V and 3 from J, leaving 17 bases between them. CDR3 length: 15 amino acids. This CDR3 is CSALQGLPIYNEQFF. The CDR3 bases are TGCAGTGCTCTCCAGGGGCTCCCTATCTACAATGAGCAGTTCTTC.

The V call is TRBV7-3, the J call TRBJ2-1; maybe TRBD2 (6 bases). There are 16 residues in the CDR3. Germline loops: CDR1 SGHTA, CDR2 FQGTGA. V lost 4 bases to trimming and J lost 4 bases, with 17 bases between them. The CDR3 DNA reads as TGTGCCAGCAGCTCCTATAGCGGAGCGGCATACAATGAGCAGTTCTTC. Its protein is CASSSYSGAAYNEQFF.

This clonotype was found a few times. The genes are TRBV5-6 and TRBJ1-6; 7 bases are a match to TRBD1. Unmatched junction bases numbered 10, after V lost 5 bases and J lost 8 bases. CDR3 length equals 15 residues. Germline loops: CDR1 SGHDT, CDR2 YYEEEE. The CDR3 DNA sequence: TGTGCCAGCAGTCACTCCGACAGGGCTGATTCACCCCTCCACTTT. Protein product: CASSHSDRADSPLHF.

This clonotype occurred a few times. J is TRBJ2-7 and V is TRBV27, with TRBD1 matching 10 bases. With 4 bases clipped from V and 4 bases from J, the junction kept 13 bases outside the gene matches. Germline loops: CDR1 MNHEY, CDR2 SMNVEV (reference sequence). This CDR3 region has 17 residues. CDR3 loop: CASSYRQGALRPYEQYF. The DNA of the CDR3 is TGTGCCAGCAGTTATCGACAGGGGGCTCTCCGTCCGTACGAGCAGTACTTC.

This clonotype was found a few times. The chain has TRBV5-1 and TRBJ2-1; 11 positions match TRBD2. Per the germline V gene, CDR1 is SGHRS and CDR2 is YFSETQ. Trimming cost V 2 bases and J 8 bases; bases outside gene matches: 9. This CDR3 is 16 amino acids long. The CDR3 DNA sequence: TGCGCCAGCAGCTTACCGATAGCGGGAGGGCCGGATGAGCAGTTCTTC. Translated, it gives CASSLPIAGGPDEQFF.

The CDR3 DNA reads TGCGCCAGCAGCCACCCCGACAGGGGGCTGAATGAGCAGTTCTTC. Translating gives CASSHPDRGLNEQFF. The rearrangement uses TRBV4-3 and TRBJ2-1; 10 nucleotides agree with TRBD1. The CDR3 totals 15 residues. V lost 3 bases and J lost 7; bases outside the gene matches: 6. The V gene's germline CDR1 is LGHNA and CDR2 YSLEER.

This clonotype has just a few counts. The CDR3 coding sequence is TGTGCAGGCAGGATAAGCAATCAGCCCCAGCATTTT. It encodes CAGRISNQPQHF. The chain couples TRBV6-1 to TRBJ1-5; no reliable D call. This CDR3 is 12 amino acids long. Looked up from germline, CDR1 is MNHNS and CDR2 is SASEGT.

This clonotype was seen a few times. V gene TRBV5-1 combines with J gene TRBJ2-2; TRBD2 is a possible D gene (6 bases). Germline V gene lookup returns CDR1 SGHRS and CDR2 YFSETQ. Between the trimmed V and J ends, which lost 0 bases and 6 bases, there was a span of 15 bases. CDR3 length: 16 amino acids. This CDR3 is CASSLGRGPSPGELFF. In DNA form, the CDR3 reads TGCGCCAGCAGCTTGGGGCGGGGCCCTTCACCCGGGGAGCTGTTTTTT.

The CDR3 here is CASAMASGSSEQYF. The CDR3 DNA reads TGTGCCAGCGCCATGGCTAGCGGGAGTAGCGAGCAGTACTTC. The chain is built from TRBV18 and TRBJ2-7; 10 nucleotides align to TRBD2. Germline assignment: CDR1 KGHSH and CDR2 LQKENI. CDR3 length equals 14 residues. J gave up 6 bases and V 8 bases, and 10 bases lay outside the gene matches.

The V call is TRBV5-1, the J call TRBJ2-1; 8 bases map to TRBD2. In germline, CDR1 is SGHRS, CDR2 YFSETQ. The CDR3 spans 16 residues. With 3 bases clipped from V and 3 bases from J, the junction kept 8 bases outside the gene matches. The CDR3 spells CASSSGLGGLYNEQFF. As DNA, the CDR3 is TGCGCCAGCAGCTCGGGACTAGGCGGTCTCTACAATGAGCAGTTCTTC. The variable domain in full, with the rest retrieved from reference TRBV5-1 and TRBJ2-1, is KAGVTQTPRYLIKTRGQQVTLSCSPISGHRSVSWYQQTPGQGLQFLFEYFSETQRNKGNFPGRFSGRQFSNSRSEMNVSTLELGDSALYLCASSSGLGGLYNEQFFGPGTRLTVL.

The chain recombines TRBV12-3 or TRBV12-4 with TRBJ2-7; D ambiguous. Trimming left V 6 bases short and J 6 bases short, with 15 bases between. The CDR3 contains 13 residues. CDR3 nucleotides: TGTGCCAGCAGGGCTGGGCAGGTACGCGAGCAGTACTTC. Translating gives CASRAGQVREQYF.

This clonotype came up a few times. The CDR3 DNA sequence: TGCAGTGCTAGGTCGGGAAGCGCTGAAGCTTTCTTT. Protein: CSARSGSAEAFF. This rearrangement joins TRBV20-1 to TRBJ1-1; D gene unclear. With 3 bases removed from V and 6 bases from J, the gap between germline ends came to 11 bases. The CDR3 loop spans 12 amino acids. The germline V gene has CDR1 DFQATT and CDR2 SNEGSKA (reference sequence).

CDR3 sequence: CASWDRHTEAFF. As DNA, the CDR3 is TGTGCCAGCTGGGACAGGCACACTGAAGCTTTCTTT. The chain recombines TRBV6-5 with TRBJ1-1, with TRBD1 identical over 8 bases. The germline V gene has CDR1 MNHEY and CDR2 SVGAGI. This CDR3 contains 12 residues. V was clipped by 8 bases and J by 3 bases; unmatched bases: 2.

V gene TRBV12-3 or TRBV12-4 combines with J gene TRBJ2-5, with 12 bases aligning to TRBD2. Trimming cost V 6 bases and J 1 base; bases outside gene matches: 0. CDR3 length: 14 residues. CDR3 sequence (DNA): TGTGCCAGCAGGACTAGCGGGAGCCAAGAGACCCAGTACTTC. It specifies CASRTSGSQETQYF.

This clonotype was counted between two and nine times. CDR3 nucleotides: TGTGCCAGCAGTTTTGAAGGACAGGGCGGTGAAGCTTTCTTT. Protein product: CASSFEGQGGEAFF. The J gene is TRBJ1-1, the V gene TRBV27; 8 bases are shared with TRBD1. This CDR3 contains 14 residues. V lost 3 bases and J lost 7; bases outside the gene matches: 7. Germline CDR1 MNHEY, CDR2 SMNVEV (reference sequence).

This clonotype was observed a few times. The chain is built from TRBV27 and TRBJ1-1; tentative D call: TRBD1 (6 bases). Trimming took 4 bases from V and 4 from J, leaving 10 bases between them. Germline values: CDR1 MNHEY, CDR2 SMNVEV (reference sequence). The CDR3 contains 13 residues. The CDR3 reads CASSYIGGTEAFF. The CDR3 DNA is TGTGCCAGCAGTTACATAGGGGGCACTGAAGCTTTCTTT.

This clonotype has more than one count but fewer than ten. The CDR3 reads CASSSSPGYEQYF. The DNA for the CDR3 is TGTGCCAGCAGCTCTTCTCCGGGTTACGAGCAGTACTTC. This chain connects TRBV5-4 to TRBJ2-7; the D is unclear. V was clipped by 3 bases and J by 4 bases, with 11 bases between them. CDR1 and CDR2 (germline): SGHNT, YYREEE (reference sequence). The CDR3 is made up of 13 amino acids. Full variable domain (remainder filled in from reference TRBV5-4 and TRBJ2-7): ETGVTQSPTHLIKTRGQQVTLRCSSQSGHNTVSWYQQALGQGPQFIFQYYREEENGRGNFPPRFSGLQFPNYSSELNVNALELDDSALYLCASSSSPGYEQYFGPGTRLTVT.

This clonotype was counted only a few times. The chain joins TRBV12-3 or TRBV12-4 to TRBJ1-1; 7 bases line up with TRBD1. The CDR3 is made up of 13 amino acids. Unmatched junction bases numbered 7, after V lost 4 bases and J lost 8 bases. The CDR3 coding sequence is TGTGCCAGCAGTTCCTCAGGGGGGCGAGAAGCTTTCTTT. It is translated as CASSSSGGREAFF.

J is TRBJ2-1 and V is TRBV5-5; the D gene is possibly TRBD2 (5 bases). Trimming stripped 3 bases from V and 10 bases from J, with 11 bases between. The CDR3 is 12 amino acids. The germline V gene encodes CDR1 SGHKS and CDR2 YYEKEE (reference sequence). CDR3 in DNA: TGTGCCAGCAGCTGGACTGGGTTGGAGCAGTTCTTC. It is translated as CASSWTGLEQFF.

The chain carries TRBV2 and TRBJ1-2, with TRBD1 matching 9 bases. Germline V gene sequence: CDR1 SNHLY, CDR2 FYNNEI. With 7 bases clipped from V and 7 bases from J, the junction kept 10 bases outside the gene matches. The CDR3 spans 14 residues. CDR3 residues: CASKSDRGKGGYTF. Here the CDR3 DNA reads TGTGCCAGCAAAAGTGACAGGGGGAAAGGTGGCTACACCTTC.

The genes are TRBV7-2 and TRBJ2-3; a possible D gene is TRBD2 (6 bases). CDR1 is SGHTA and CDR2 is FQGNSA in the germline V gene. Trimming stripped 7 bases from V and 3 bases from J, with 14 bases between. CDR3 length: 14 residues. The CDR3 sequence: CASIQGGGTDTQYF. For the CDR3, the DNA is TGTGCCAGCATCCAGGGTGGAGGGACAGATACGCAGTATTTT.

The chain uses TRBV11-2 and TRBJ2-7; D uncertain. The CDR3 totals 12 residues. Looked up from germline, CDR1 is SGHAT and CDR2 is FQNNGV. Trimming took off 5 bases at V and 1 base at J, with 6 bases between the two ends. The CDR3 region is CASSGISYEQYF. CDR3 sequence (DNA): TGTGCCAGCAGCGGGATTTCCTACGAGCAGTACTTC.

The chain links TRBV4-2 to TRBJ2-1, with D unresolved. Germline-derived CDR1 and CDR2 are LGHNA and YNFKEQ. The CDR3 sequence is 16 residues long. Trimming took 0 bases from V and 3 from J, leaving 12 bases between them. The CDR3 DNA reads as TGTGCCAGCAGCCAAGAAATTCAGGATTTCTACAATGAGCAGTTCTTC. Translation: CASSQEIQDFYNEQFF.

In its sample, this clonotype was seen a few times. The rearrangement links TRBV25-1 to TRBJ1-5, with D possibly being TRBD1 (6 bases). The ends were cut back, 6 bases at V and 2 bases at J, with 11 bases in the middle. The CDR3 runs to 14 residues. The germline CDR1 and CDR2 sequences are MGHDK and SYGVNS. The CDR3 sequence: CASRGAGGNQPQHF. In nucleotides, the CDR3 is TGTGCCAGCAGGGGGGCGGGGGGCAATCAGCCCCAGCATTTT. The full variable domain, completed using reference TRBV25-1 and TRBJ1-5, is EADIYQTPRYLVIGTGKKITLECSQTMGHDKMYWYQQDPGMELHLIHYSYGVNSTEKGDLSSESTVSRIRTEHFPLTLESARPSHTSQYLCASRGAGGNQPQHFGDGTRLSIL.

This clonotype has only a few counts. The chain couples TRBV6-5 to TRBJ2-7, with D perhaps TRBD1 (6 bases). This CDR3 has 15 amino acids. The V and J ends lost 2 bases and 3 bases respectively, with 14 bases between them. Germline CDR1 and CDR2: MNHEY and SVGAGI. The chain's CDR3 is CASSYTGSRNYEQYF. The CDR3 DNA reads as TGTGCCAGCAGTTACACAGGGTCGAGAAACTACGAGCAGTACTTC.

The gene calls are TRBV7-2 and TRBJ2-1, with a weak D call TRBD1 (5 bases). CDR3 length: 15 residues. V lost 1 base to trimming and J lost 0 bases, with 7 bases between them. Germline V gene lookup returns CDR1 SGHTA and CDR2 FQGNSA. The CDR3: CASSLVTGSYNEQFF. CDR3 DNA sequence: TGTGCCAGCAGCTTAGTTACAGGCTCCTACAATGAGCAGTTCTTC.

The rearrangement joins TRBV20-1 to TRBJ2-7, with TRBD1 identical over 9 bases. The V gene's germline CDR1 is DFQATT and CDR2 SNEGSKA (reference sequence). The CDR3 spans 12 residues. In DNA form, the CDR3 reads TGCAGCCCGAACAGGGGGCGCGACGAGCAGTACTTC. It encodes CSPNRGRDEQYF.

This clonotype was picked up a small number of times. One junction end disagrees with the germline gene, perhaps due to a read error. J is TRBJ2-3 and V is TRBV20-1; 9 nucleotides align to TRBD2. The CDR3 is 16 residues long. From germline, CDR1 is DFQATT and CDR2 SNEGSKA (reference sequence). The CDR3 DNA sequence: TGCTGTGCTAGAGATACGAGGGTAGCGGGAGCAGATACGCAGTATTTT. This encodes CCARDTRVAGADTQYF.

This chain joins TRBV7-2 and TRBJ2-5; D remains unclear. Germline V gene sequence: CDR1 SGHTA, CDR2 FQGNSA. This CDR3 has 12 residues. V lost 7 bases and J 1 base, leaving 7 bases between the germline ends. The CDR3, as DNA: TGTGCCAGCAAGCTCGGCCAAGAGACCCAGTACTTC. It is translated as CASKLGQETQYF.